These T cell receptor beta chains were read from a single sample in a study of blood T cell repertoires in COVID-19. Assay: immunoSEQ multiplex PCR; the TCRdb copy retains only in-frame clones and omits some. The sample holds about 400,000 clones, roughly 87% seen once. Sequencing was performed on PBMCs or T cells enriched from blood (not recorded which). Source of these receptors: a woman aged 40 to 49 with acute COVID-19. The CDR3 runs from the conserved cysteine through the conserved F or W. Each record gives: D gene, V gene, clone size, J gene, CDR3 DNA, CDR3 protein. A D gene is named only where the DNA matches it firmly. Clone size is not always given. Where it is, it says once, few, many or a class for expanded clones.

TRBD1	TRBV4-1	once	TRBJ1-4	TGCGCCAGCAGCCCTTACAGGGGGAATAATGAAAAACTGTTTTTT	CASSPYRGNNEKLFF
NA	TRBV10-1	NA	TRBJ1-1	TGCGCCAGCAGTGAGAACCGCGCTGAAGCTTTCTTT	CASSENRAEAFF
NA	TRBV5-8	NA	TRBJ2-7	TGTGCCAGCAGCTTGGGGCGGGGCGACGAGCAGTACTTC	CASSLGRGDEQYF
NA	TRBV19	NA	TRBJ2-5	TGTGCCAGCTCACAGCCATTCCAAGAGACCCAGTACTTC	CASSQPFQETQYF
NA	TRBV5-8	NA	TRBJ1-2	TGTGCCAGCAGCTTGGACGCAGGAAACTATGGCTACACCTTC	CASSLDAGNYGYTF
NA	TRBV18	NA	TRBJ1-5	TGTGCCAGCTCACCCGATTTTACCAGGGAAAATCAGCCCCAGCATTTT	CASSPDFTRENQPQHF
NA	TRBV19	NA	TRBJ1-2	TGTGCCAGTAGTGTATCGAGGTATGGCTACACCTTC	CASSVSRYGYTF
NA	TRBV18	NA	TRBJ2-7	TGTGCCAGCTCACCAGCCAGTCAATACGAGCAGTACTTC	CASSPASQYEQYF
NA	TRBV2	NA	TRBJ1-2	TGTGCCAGCAGTGGGAAGGGGGACCCTATCTCTAACTATGGCTACACCTTC	CASSGKGDPISNYGYTF
TRBD1	TRBV30	NA	TRBJ1-6	TGTGCCTGGAGCCTCGGACAGGGGCAAGATAATTCACCCCTCCACTTT	CAWSLGQGQDNSPLHF
NA	TRBV18	NA	TRBJ1-4	TGTGCCAGCTCACTTTCGGTAGCAACTAATGAAAAACTGTTTTTT	CASSLSVATNEKLFF
TRBD1	TRBV18	once	TRBJ2-2	TGTGCCAGCTCACCAGGCCAGGGGGTGAACACCGGGGAGCTGTTTTTT	CASSPGQGVNTGELFF
NA	TRBV7-2	NA	TRBJ2-2	TGTGCCAGCAGCCAGCCCGGGACAAGGACCGGGGAGCTGTTTTTT	CASSQPGTRTGELFF
NA	TRBV21-1	NA	TRBJ1-2	TGTGCCAGCAGCCAGGGACAAATAGCTAACTATGGCTACACCTTC	CASSQGQIANYGYTF
NA	TRBV5-1	NA	TRBJ2-5	TGCGCCAGCAGCTTGGGTTCAGGGAGGCAAGAGACCCAGTACTTC	CASSLGSGRQETQYF
TRBD2	TRBV30	NA	TRBJ2-5	TGTGCCTGGAGATCCGGGACTACATTAGAGACCCAGTACTTC	CAWRSGTTLETQYF
NA	TRBV2	NA	TRBJ1-3	TGTGCCAGCAGTGGGCGCGGGGGAACTGGAAACACCATATATTTT	CASSGRGGTGNTIYF
NA	TRBV5-6	NA	TRBJ1-4	TGTGCCAGCAGCTTGGATATGGGGCGGAAACTCGGAGTTTTT	CASSLDMGRKLGVF
TRBD2	TRBV14	NA	TRBJ2-1	TGTGCCAGCAGCCCCTGGACTAGCGGGGGGTTTGAGCAGTTCTTC	CASSPWTSGGFEQFF
TRBD1	TRBV10-3	NA	TRBJ2-7	TGTGCCATCAGTGCTTTAGGGGACAGGGGGTACGAGCAGTACTTC	CAISALGDRGYEQYF
NA	TRBV7-9	NA	TRBJ1-1	TGTGCCAGCAGCTTAATCCGCACTGAAGCTTTCTTT	CASSLIRTEAFF
TRBD1	TRBV19	NA	TRBJ2-3	TGTGCCAGTACCCCTGGACAGGGTAGCACAGATACGCAGTATTTT	CASTPGQGSTDTQYF
NA	TRBV12-3/TRBV12-4	once	TRBJ1-2	TGTGCCAGCAGCTCAGGATTTTATGGCTACACCTTC	CASSSGFYGYTF
TRBD2	TRBV7-8	NA	TRBJ2-5	TGTGCCAGCAGCTTAAGGCCTAGCGGGGGAGAGACCCAGTACTTC	CASSLRPSGGETQYF
NA	TRBV18	NA	TRBJ1-1	TGTGCCAGCTCACCATTCCCGGCGGGGGTGAACACTGAAGCTTTCTTT	CASSPFPAGVNTEAFF
NA	TRBV20-1	NA	TRBJ2-7	TGCAGTGCTAGTGGAACCGGGTACGAGCAGTACTTC	CSASGTGYEQYF
NA	TRBV5-1	NA	TRBJ2-7	TGCGCCAGCAAGCTCGACGCAGGTCCCTACGAGCAGTACTTC	CASKLDAGPYEQYF
NA	TRBV5-1	NA	TRBJ1-1	TGCGCCAGCAGCACCGGACAGTACACTGAAGCTTTCTTT	CASSTGQYTEAFF
NA	TRBV7-9	NA	TRBJ2-1	TGTGCCAGCAGCTTTTCGGGGTGGAATGAGCAGTTCTTC	CASSFSGWNEQFF
NA	TRBV7-9	NA	TRBJ1-1	TGTGCCAGCAGCGCGGGACGTGACACTGAAGCTTTCTTT	CASSAGRDTEAFF
NA	TRBV4-2	NA	TRBJ2-2	TGTGCCAGCAGCCAAGATATTGCGGCCCCCGGGGAGCTGTTTTTT	CASSQDIAAPGELFF
NA	TRBV16	NA	TRBJ2-2	TGTGCCAGCAGCCAGTCACCTACGAACACCGGGGAGCTGTTTTTT	CASSQSPTNTGELFF
NA	TRBV27	NA	TRBJ1-5	TGTGCCATCCTTGGGGACAATACCGGGGCGTGGAATCAGCCCCAGCATTTT	CAILGDNTGAWNQPQHF
NA	TRBV3-1/TRBV3-2	NA	TRBJ1-2	TGTGCCAGCAGCCAACGGGGGGAGGGCTATGGCTACACCTTC	CASSQRGEGYGYTF
NA	TRBV15	NA	TRBJ1-2	TGTGCCACCAGCAGAGATCTCCGCGGGTTCTATGGCTACACCTTC	CATSRDLRGFYGYTF
NA	TRBV5-1	NA	TRBJ2-3	TGCGCCAGCAGCTTTAGGGACACCCGCACAGATACGCAGTATTTT	CASSFRDTRTDTQYF
NA	TRBV7-9	NA	TRBJ1-2	TGTGCCAGCAGCTTAGGTCGGGAAGGCTACACCTTC	CASSLGREGYTF
NA	TRBV5-8	few	TRBJ2-3	TGTGCCAGCAGCATCAGGGGATATACGCAGTATTTT	CASSIRGYTQYF
NA	TRBV10-3	once	TRBJ1-1	TGTGCCATCAGTGGACTTAACACTGAAGCTTTCTTT	CAISGLNTEAFF
TRBD2	TRBV19	NA	TRBJ2-1	TGTGCCAGTAGTCTGCGACTAGCGGGGGGGCCTAGCTCCTACAATGAGCAGTTCTTC	CASSLRLAGGPSSYNEQFF
TRBD1	TRBV11-2	NA	TRBJ1-1	TGTGCCAGCAGCTTTGGCACAGGGGTCACTGAAGCTTTCTTT	CASSFGTGVTEAFF
NA	TRBV6-5	once	TRBJ2-7	TGTGCCAGCAGGTCTATCTACGAGCAGTACTTC	CASRSIYEQYF
NA	TRBV19	NA	TRBJ1-2	TGTGCCAGTAGTATTGCCCGGGGGGACTATGGCTACACCTTC	CASSIARGDYGYTF
NA	TRBV24-1	NA	TRBJ2-4	TGTGCCACCAGTGATCAATACAGGGACGTACAGTACTTC	CATSDQYRDVQYF
NA	TRBV6-4	NA	TRBJ1-2	TGTGCCAGCAGTCGGGGACATGGTGATAACTATGGCTACACCTTC	CASSRGHGDNYGYTF
NA	TRBV2	NA	TRBJ1-6	TGTGCCAGCGGAACAGGGTATGATTCACCCCTCCACTTT	CASGTGYDSPLHF
NA	TRBV29-1	NA	TRBJ1-1	TGCAGCGTTGAAGTTGCCAGAGGAGCTTTCTTT	CSVEVARGAFF
TRBD1	TRBV3-1/TRBV3-2	NA	TRBJ1-2	TGTGCCAGCAGCCAAGCGGACAGGGAGGGGGGCTACACCTTC	CASSQADREGGYTF
NA	TRBV25-1	NA	TRBJ2-7	TGTGCCAGCAGTTATGCCCGGGACACAGTCTACGAGCAGTACTTC	CASSYARDTVYEQYF
TRBD2	TRBV3-1/TRBV3-2	NA	TRBJ2-5	TGTGCCAGCAGCCAAGTTATCTCGGGGGGCCAAGAGACCCAGTACTTC	CASSQVISGGQETQYF
NA	TRBV7-9	NA	TRBJ2-7	TGTGCCAGCAGCCGAATTACGACGGGCGAGCAGTACTTC	CASSRITTGEQYF
NA	TRBV19	NA	TRBJ2-1	TGTGCCAGTATTAGAATCAGGGGCGCAGACCATGGGCAGTTCTTC	CASIRIRGADHGQFF
TRBD1	TRBV6-5	once	TRBJ2-2	TGTGCCAGCAGTTACACAACAGGGGCGAGCACCGGGGAGCTGTTTTTT	CASSYTTGASTGELFF
NA	TRBV21-1	NA	TRBJ1-1	TGTGCCAGCAGCAAAGCCGGGTCAGATAAGAACACTGAAGCTTTCTTT	CASSKAGSDKNTEAFF